This TCR beta chain was retrieved from a study of beta chain features in type 1 diabetes. Study-wide results and caveats: Shortening of TCRB CDR3s, moderate but significant, appeared in all four CD4+ subsets of Type 1 diabetes patients.

There are 14 residues in the CDR3. Germline V gene lookup returns CDR1 SGHDN and CDR2 FVKESK. The V gene end was trimmed by 4 bases and the J gene end by 4 bases; junction bases not matched to a gene: 1. This clone showed up just a few times. What it recognizes is unknown. Every isolated RNA sample was fully reverse transcribed, so sequencing captured expressed TCRB transcripts. Measured with immunoSEQ multiplex PCR; TCRdb has only the in-frame clones, and not every one. The sample consists of 120,000 or so clones, around 16% of them appearing once. The clonotype originates from a man younger than 35 with type 1 diabetes. Source material: central memory CD4+ T cells from blood. The rearrangement joins TRBV14 to TRBJ1-4; 9 bases match TRBD1. The CDR3 region has the DNA TGTGCCAGCAGCCCGGGACAGGGTAATGAAAAACTGTTTTTT. It translates to CASSPGQGNEKLFF. The full variable domain, completed using reference TRBV14 and TRBJ1-4, is EAGVTQFPSHSVIEKGQTVTLRCDPISGHDNLYWYRRVMGKEIKFLLHFVKESKQDESGMPNNRFLAERTGGTYSTLKVQPAELEDSGVYFCASSPGQGNEKLFFGSGTQLSVL.